This T cell receptor (beta chain) was found in a study of OX40 agonist ivuxolimab in advanced cancers. Background on the study: The dose-escalation group included hepatocellular carcinoma, melanoma, renal cell carcinoma and head and neck cancer. Three patients showed partial responses: one hepatocellular carcinoma and two cutaneous melanoma cases. The mean age was roughly 60 years, ranging from about 23 to 85, with around four fifths of participants male.

Produced via immunoSEQ multiplex PCR; TCRdb's table is partial and in-frame only. Here the sample spans approximately 74,000 clones, roughly nine tenths being singletons. About this clone itself: No antigen is known for it.

The CDR3 has 16 amino acids. Germline CDR1 reads SNHLY; CDR2 reads FYNNEI. Trimming removed 5 bases from V and 8 bases from J; junction bases left unmatched: 14. Whole-study findings and limits: The study did not work out the antigen specificity of the expanded peripheral T cells.

This chain uses TRBV2 with TRBJ2-1, with 8 positions matching TRBD2. The receptor was derived from an adult with an advanced solid tumor such as melanoma, head and neck, liver or kidney cancer. The sequenced sample was CD4+ or CD8+ T cells sorted from blood, obtained in a trial of the OX40 agonist ivuxolimab. In DNA, the CDR3 is TGTGCCAGCAGTATAATAGCGGGACTTCAAAAAGATGAGCAGTTCTTC. It translates to CASSIIAGLQKDEQFF. Full variable domain (rest looked up from reference TRBV2 and TRBJ2-1): EPEVTQTPSHQVTQMGQEVILRCVPISNHLYFYWYRQILGQKVEFLVSFYNNEISEKSEIFDDQFSVERPDGSNFTLKIRSTKLEDSAMYFCASSIIAGLQKDEQFFGPGTRLTVL.